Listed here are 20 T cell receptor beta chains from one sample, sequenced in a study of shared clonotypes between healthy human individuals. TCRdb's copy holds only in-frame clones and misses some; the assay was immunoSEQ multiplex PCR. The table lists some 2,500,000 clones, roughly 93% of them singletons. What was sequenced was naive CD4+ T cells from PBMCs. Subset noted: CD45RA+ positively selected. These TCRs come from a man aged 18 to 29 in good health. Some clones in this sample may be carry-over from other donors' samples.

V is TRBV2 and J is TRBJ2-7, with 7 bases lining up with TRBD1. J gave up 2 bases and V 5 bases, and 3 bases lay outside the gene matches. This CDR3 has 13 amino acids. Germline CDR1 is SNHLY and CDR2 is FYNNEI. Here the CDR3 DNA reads TGTGCCAGCAGTTCGGGACAGACCTACGAGCAGTACTTC. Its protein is CASSSGQTYEQYF.

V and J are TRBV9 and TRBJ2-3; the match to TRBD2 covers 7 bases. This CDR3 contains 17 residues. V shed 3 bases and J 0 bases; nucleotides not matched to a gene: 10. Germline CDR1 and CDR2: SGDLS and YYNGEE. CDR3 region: CASSADGRLVSTDTQYF. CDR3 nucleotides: TGTGCCAGCAGCGCAGACGGGAGGTTGGTTAGCACAGATACGCAGTATTTT.

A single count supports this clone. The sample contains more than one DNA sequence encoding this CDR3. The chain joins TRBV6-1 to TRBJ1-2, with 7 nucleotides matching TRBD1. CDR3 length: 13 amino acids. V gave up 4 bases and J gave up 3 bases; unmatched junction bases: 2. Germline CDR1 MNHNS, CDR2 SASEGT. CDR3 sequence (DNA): TGTGCCAGCAGTGTAACAGGGGACTATGGCTACACCTTC. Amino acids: CASSVTGDYGYTF.

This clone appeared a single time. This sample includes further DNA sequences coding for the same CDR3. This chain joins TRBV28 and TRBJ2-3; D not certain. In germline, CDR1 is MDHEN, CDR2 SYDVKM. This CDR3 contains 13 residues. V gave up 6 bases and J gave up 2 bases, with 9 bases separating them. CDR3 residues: CASSSDPTDTQYF. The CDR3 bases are TGTGCCAGCAGCTCGGACCCCACAGATACGCAGTATTTT.

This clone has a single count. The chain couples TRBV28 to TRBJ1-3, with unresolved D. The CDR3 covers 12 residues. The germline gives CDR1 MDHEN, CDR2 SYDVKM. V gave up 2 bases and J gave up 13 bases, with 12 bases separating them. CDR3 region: CASSLPELPIYF. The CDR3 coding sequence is TGTGCCAGCAGTTTACCAGAGCTCCCGATATATTTT.

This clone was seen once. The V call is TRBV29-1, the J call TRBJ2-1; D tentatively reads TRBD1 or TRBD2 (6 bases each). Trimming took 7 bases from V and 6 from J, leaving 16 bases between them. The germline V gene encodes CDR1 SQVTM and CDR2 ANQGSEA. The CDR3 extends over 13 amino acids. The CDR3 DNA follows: TGCAGCGGGTCCGGGGGCCTGGGCAATGAGCAGTTCTTC. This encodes CSGSGGLGNEQFF.

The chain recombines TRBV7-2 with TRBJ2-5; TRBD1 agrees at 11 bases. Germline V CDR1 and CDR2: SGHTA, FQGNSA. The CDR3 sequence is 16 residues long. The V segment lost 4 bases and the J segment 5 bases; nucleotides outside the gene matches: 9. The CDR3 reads CASSSSGTGGWETQYF. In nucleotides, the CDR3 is TGTGCCAGCAGCTCCTCCGGGACAGGGGGGTGGGAGACCCAGTACTTC.

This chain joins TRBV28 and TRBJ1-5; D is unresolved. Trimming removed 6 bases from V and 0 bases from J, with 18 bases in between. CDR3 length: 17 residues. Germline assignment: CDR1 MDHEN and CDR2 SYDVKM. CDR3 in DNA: TGTGCCAGCAGCGTTTACTGGGCGGGGAATAGCAATCAGCCCCAGCATTTT. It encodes CASSVYWAGNSNQPQHF.

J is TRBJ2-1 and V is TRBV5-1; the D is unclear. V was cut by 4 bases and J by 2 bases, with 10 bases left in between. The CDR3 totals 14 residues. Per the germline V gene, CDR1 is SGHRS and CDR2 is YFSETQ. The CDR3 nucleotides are TGCGCCAGCAGCAGGGTGAATACCTACAATGAGCAGTTCTTC. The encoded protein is CASSRVNTYNEQFF. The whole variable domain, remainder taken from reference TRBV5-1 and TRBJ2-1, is KAGVTQTPRYLIKTRGQQVTLSCSPISGHRSVSWYQQTPGQGLQFLFEYFSETQRNKGNFPGRFSGRQFSNSRSEMNVSTLELGDSALYLCASSRVNTYNEQFFGPGTRLTVL.

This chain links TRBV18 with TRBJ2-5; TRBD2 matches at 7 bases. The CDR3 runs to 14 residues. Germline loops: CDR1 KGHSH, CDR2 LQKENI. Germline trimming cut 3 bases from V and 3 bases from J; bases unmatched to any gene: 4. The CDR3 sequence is CASSPIGGEETQYF. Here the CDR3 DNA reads TGTGCCAGCTCACCTATTGGGGGGGAAGAGACCCAGTACTTC.

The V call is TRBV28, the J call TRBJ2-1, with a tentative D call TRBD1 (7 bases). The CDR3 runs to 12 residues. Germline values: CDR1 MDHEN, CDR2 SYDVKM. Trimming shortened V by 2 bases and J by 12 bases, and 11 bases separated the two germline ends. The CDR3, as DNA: TGTGCCAGCAGTTTAGCCCAGGGGGGGCAGTTCTTC. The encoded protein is CASSLAQGGQFF.

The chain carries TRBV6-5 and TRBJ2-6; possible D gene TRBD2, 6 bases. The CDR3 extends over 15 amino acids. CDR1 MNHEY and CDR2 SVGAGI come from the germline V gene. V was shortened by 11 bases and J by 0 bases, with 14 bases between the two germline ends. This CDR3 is CAVRDLSSGANVLTF. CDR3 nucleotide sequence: TGTGCCGTAAGGGACTTGAGCTCTGGGGCCAACGTCCTGACTTTC.

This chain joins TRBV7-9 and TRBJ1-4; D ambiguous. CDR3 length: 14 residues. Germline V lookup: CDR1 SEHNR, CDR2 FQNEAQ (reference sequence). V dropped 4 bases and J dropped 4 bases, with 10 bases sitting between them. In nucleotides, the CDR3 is TGTGCCAGCAGCTCAGTCGAGGATAATGAAAAACTGTTTTTT. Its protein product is CASSSVEDNEKLFF.

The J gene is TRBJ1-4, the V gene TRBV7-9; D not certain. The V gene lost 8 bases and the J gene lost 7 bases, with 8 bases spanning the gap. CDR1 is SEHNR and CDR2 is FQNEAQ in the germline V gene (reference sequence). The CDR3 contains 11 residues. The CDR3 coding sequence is TGTGCCAGCTCGGTTGGTGAAAAACTGTTTTTT. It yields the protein CASSVGEKLFF.

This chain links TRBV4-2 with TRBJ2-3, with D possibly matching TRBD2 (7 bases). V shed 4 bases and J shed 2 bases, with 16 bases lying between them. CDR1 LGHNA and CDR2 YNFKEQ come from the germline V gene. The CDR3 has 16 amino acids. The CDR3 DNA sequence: TGTGCCAGCAGCCCCCTAGGGGGGGATAACACAGATACGCAGTATTTT. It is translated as CASSPLGGDNTDTQYF.

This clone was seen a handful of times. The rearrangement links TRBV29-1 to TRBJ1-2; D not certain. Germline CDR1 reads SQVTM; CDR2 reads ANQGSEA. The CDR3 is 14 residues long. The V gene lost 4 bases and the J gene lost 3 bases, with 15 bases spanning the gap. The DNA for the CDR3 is TGCAGCGTTGTTACCCAGGCCTGGGACTATGGCTACACCTTC. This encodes CSVVTQAWDYGYTF.

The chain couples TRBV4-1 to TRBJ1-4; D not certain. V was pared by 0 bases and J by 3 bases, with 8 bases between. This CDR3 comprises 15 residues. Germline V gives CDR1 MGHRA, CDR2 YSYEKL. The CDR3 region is CASSQEGIANEKLFF. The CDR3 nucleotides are TGCGCCAGCAGCCAAGAGGGAATAGCTAATGAAAAACTGTTTTTT.

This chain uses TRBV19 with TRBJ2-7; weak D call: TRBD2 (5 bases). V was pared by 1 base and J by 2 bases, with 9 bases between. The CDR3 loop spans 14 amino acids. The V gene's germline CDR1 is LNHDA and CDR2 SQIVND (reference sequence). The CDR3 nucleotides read TGTGCCAGTAGTATAGCCCGGGGAGCCTACGAGCAGTACTTC. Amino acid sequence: CASSIARGAYEQYF. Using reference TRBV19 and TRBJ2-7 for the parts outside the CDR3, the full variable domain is DGGITQSPKYLFRKEGQNVTLSCEQNLNHDAMYWYRQDPGQGLRLIYYSQIVNDFQKGDIAEGYSVSREKKESFPLTVTSAQKNPTAFYLCASSIARGAYEQYFGPGTRLTVT.

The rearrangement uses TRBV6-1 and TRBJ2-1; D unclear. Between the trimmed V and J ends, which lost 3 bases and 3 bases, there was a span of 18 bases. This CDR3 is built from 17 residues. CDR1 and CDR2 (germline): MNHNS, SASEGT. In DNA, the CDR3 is TGTGCCAGCAGTGACCGCGGAGAGGACCCCCGCTACAATGAGCAGTTCTTC. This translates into CASSDRGEDPRYNEQFF.

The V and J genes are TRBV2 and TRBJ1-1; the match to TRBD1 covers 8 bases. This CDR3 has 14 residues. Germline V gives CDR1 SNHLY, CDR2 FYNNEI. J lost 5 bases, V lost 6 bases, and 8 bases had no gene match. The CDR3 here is CASRDRVFYTEAFF. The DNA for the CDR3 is TGTGCCAGCAGGGACAGGGTTTTTTATACTGAAGCTTTCTTT.